This T cell receptor beta chain was profiled in a study of beta chain features in type 1 diabetes. Germline CDR1 and CDR2: SSHAT and FNYEAQ (reference sequence). The CDR3 runs 14 residues. With 6 bases removed from V and 5 bases from J, the gap between germline ends came to 16 bases. The investigators reverse transcribed all of the isolated RNA, so they sequenced expressed TCRB transcripts. The average read count of naive, central memory and regulatory T cell samples was approximately 3.5 million. Profiled with immunoSEQ multiplex PCR; TCRdb holds only in-frame clones, not every one. The sample lists around 290,000 clones, around 7.8% occurring once. Regarding the study as a whole: The study left unresolved whether HLA type influences TCRB rearrangement.

Concerning this clone: Its antigen is not known. Other nucleotide sequences in the sample specify the same CDR3.

V gene TRBV7-7 combines with J gene TRBJ2-5, with D tentatively TRBD1 (5 bases). The TCR originated in a woman younger than 35 in good health. Sequencing input: central memory CD4+ T cells from blood. CDR3 DNA: TGTGCCAGCAGTGCCATAGGGGTGGGGGAGACCCAGTACTTC. This gives the protein CASSAIGVGETQYF.